This entry describes one T cell receptor (beta chain). The data were obtained in a study of T cells in localized non-small cell lung cancer. The protocol was immunoSEQ multiplex PCR, while the TCRdb copy is restricted to in-frame clones and leaves out a portion. The profile shows 9,000 or so clones, about 91% of them singletons. The CDR3 totals 14 residues. Trimming cost V 7 bases and J 6 bases, with 19 bases left between them. Per germline, CDR1 SQVTM and CDR2 ANQGSEA. The chain has TRBV29-1 and TRBJ2-1, with D possibly TRBD1 on 6 matching bases. This sequence was found in a woman aged 40-75 years with stage I squamous cell lung carcinoma. The sequences come from peripheral blood, collected before any cancer treatment. The CDR3 loop reads CSGQGGRVSNEQFF. CDR3 nucleotides: TGCAGCGGCCAAGGGGGTCGGGTTAGCAATGAGCAGTTCTTC.